Listed below are T cell receptor beta chains from one sample, sequenced in a study of T cells in Graves' hyperthyroidism and ophthalmopathy. TCRdb independently ran MiXCR on the multiplex PCR reads; one entry per CDR3 protein. The table records 250,000 to 300,000 distinct CDR3 sequences, about 13% of them present only once. The sample consisted of blood. The source is a woman aged 40 to 50 with Graves' hyperthyroidism. Each CDR3 is given without its conserved first and last residue. A D gene is named only where the DNA matches it firmly. Expanded clones are given a class, and other clones once, few, many or no size at all.

j_gene	v_gene	abundance	d_gene	CDR3aa
TRBJ1-2	TRBV6-5	many	TRBD1	ASSYSDRAYGYT
TRBJ2-5	TRBV11-2	many	TRBD2	ASSSPQAGAETQY
TRBJ1-1	TRBV19	many	NA	ATAGVTEAF
TRBJ1-4	TRBV18	NA	TRBD1	ASSPRTGTESQKLF
TRBJ1-4	TRBV6-1	NA	NA	ASSEGRGTSNEKLF
TRBJ2-1	TRBV18	NA	NA	ASSPAGGYEQF
TRBJ2-2	TRBV24-1	many	NA	ATSDSGRPGELF
TRBJ1-5	TRBV4-1	many	NA	ASSQDVVQPQH
TRBJ1-1	TRBV5-6	few	NA	ASSLDYGNLGTEAF
TRBJ1-6	TRBV12-3/TRBV12-4	many	NA	ASSLGWSSPLH
TRBJ2-5	TRBV6-1	many	NA	ASSEAMRRVGETQY
TRBJ1-1	TRBV12-3/TRBV12-4	many	NA	ASSPLWGAEAF
TRBJ2-2	TRBV19	NA	NA	ASSMEANTGELF
TRBJ1-6	TRBV7-9	few	NA	ASRPGQPNSPLH
TRBJ1-3	TRBV3-1	many	NA	ASSPSGNSGNTIY
TRBJ2-1	TRBV4-2	many	TRBD2	ASSQGGRADNEQF
TRBJ2-7	TRBV30	many	NA	AWRATTDPYEQY
TRBJ1-2	TRBV6-1	many	TRBD1	ASSPGTGAIGYT
TRBJ1-3	TRBV28	many	NA	ASSSQSGYVGNTIY
TRBJ1-4	TRBV28	many	NA	ASRRETNEKLF